This T cell receptor (beta chain) was documented in a study of beta chain features in type 1 diabetes listed by TCRdb under 2018. Background on the whole study: Mean age, gender distribution, total cell number and subset yield were not different between patients and healthy donors. Whereas all 28 donors provided naive and central memory subsets, regulatory and stem cell-like memory subsets were isolated from just 8 patients and about eight healthy donors. The study compared the TCRB repertoires of sorted circulating CD4+ T cell subsets in recently diagnosed type 1 diabetes patients with those in matched healthy donors. A total of 107,917,701 sorted cells were examined across all samples, and a strong correlation was observed between cell number per subset and RNA yield.

Of note for this clone: Its antigen specificity is not known. Within one base of it there is no much larger clone, and no base qualities were kept.

Summary of the overall study and its limitations: Naive, central memory and regulatory TCRB repertoires appeared more similar among patients than among healthy donors. Sequencing cDNA rather than genomic DNA could over-represent highly expressing activated cells, although activation and CD3 levels did not differ between groups. Only small numbers of individuals were included in the HLA sub-analyses, which left unresolved whether HLA type had any influence on TCRB rearrangement. Type 1 diabetes patients showed a moderate but significant shortening of TCRB CDR3 length in all four CD4+ subsets. At VDJ recombination sites, patients with type 1 diabetes made fewer insertions and deleted more nucleotides, a pattern implying thymic rearrangement abnormalities. Shorter templates might have been favored by PCR, but patient and control samples were amplified and corrected together, so both groups would have been affected equally by any skew.

The entire amount of isolated RNA was reverse transcribed using the High Capacity cDNA Reverse Transcription Kit, so the sequenced TCRB transcripts were expressed ones. Deep immunoSEQ sequencing was applied to naive, central memory and regulatory T cell samples, giving an average of roughly 3.3 million total reads per sample. Sorted cells were lysed in RLT buffer, and RNA was extracted using DNase-treated RNeasy Micro or Mini kits according to cell number. To prevent cross-contamination, every cell subset was processed on its own, while patient and healthy donor samples were processed together. Using the immunoSEQ multiplex PCR, TCRB sequences were amplified from cDNA into 87-bp fragments spanning the CDR3 region. Amplicons were sequenced on the Illumina HiSeq platform. As for the authors' bioinformatics: PCR bias was computationally corrected using synthetic template baselines, reads within Hamming distance 2 were collapsed, and singletons that could not be merged were discarded. Reads were aligned to IMGT to assign V, D and J genes, CDR3 length, and insertions or deletions at six rearrangement sites. Within each subset, clonotype counts were normalized to sorted cell number, after which true diversity and Gini coefficients were computed with the tcR R package. The overlap coefficient, calculated on TCRB nucleotide sequences, was used to measure repertoire sharing. Out-of-frame TCRB sequences from naive cells were analyzed as a proxy for the pre-selection repertoire. TCRdb provides this immuneACCESS table in a form limited to in-frame rearrangements. Some clones are lacking; in checked studies, under half of them reflect an unresolved V gene, and why the rest are absent is not known. V and J calls plus clone size are reproduced from that table; the DNA served to infer D and trimming. Across this sample there are 640,000 or so clones, with over 11% seen only once. The ten largest clones represent 0.035% to 0.045% of the sample.

Each donor gave one peripheral blood draw, roughly 0.11 L on average, collected into heparinised tubes. Using a panel that included CD45RO, CCR7, CD25, CD127, CD95 and CD27, naive, central memory, regulatory and stem cell-like memory CD4+ T cells were sorted on a BD FACSAria II. A purity above 95% was achieved for all sorted populations. Right away, PBMCs were isolated by Lymphoprep density gradient centrifugation and were stained directly, with no culture step. So that batch effects would be minimized, each experiment stained and sorted samples in pairs, pairing one healthy donor with one patient. Sequencing used naive CD4+ T cells from blood. In the paper's terms, the cell subset or site label means: true naive CD4+ T cells. The sequence came from a man aged 18-30 years with type 1 diabetes.

The nucleotides are TGTGCCAGCAGCACGGGGACAGGGCTGCTCACCGGGGAGCTGTTTTTT. The resulting protein is CASSTGTGLLTGELFF. The rearrangement combines TRBV5-4 with TRBJ2-2, with 9 bases matching TRBD1. From V the trimming removes 4 bases and from J it removes 4 bases, while the gene matches leave 8 bases of the junction unaccounted for. The CDR3 contains 16 residues, cysteine and phenylalanine counted. CDR3 DNA is the only sequence kept; it has 48 bases, read in frame from the first base. The germline V gene (reference sequence) yields SGHNT for CDR1 and YYREEE for CDR2.